Each of the 4 T cell receptor beta chains below was sequenced from the same sample in a study of cytomegalovirus exposure and HLA in healthy donors. The PCR ran on 60 Vbeta and 13 Jbeta primers. Produced via immunoSEQ multiplex PCR; TCRdb's table is partial and in-frame only. This sample has approximately 130,000 clones; over 60% occur once, and the top ten carry 1.8%. Sequenced sample: PBMCs. All receptors derive from a female donor in good health and CMV-seropositive.

This chain links TRBV7-9 with TRBJ2-7, with 7 bases matching TRBD2. The junction had 4 bases not matched to a gene; V was cut back by 5 bases and J by 0 bases. This CDR3 comprises 14 residues. Germline V gives CDR1 SEHNR, CDR2 FQNEAQ (reference sequence). The CDR3 region has the DNA TGTGCCAGCAGCACTCTAGCGGACTCCTACGAGCAGTACTTC. Its protein product is CASSTLADSYEQYF. Complete variable domain (other parts from reference TRBV7-9 and TRBJ2-7): DTGVSQNPRHKITKRGQNVTFRCDPISEHNRLYWYRQTLGQGPEFLTYFQNEAQLEKSRLLSDRFSAERPKGSFSTLEIQRTEQGDSAMYLCASSTLADSYEQYFGPGTRLTVT.

V gene TRBV28 combines with J gene TRBJ1-4; D is perhaps TRBD1 (5 bases). V dropped 4 bases and J dropped 8 bases, with 17 bases sitting between them. The CDR3 runs 15 residues. The germline CDR1 and CDR2 sequences are MDHEN and SYDVKM. In DNA form, the CDR3 reads TGTGCCAGCAGTTCCCCCGGGGGGGTCCGAGAAAAACTGTTTTTT. Translated: CASSSPGGVREKLFF.

This rearrangement joins TRBV11-2 to TRBJ2-2; D perhaps matches TRBD1 (6 bases). Germline-derived CDR1 and CDR2 are SGHAT and FQNNGV. V lost 5 bases and J 1 base, leaving 20 bases between the germline ends. This CDR3 comprises 18 residues. In DNA, the CDR3 is TGTGCCAGCAGCGAATGGGCAGGGGTCATAGGGAACACCGGGGAGCTGTTTTTT. Its translation: CASSEWAGVIGNTGELFF.

This sequence joins TRBV5-5 and TRBJ1-2, with TRBD1 identical over 9 bases. The CDR3 is 18 amino acids. CDR1 SGHKS and CDR2 YYEKEE come from the germline V gene (reference sequence). The V segment lost 6 bases and the J segment 2 bases; nucleotides outside the gene matches: 17. The CDR3 DNA reads TGTGCCAGCAACGGCAGTCCGGGACAGGGAACAAAAAACTATGGCTACACCTTC. Translating it yields CASNGSPGQGTKNYGYTF.